Listed here are 18 T cell receptor beta chains from one sample, sequenced in a study of T cell clusters in autoimmune cytopenias. TRB amplification used approximately 270 ng of peripheral blood genomic DNA. TRB was amplified by touch-down multiplex PCR, primer pools A and B combined. TCRdb re-called the multiplex PCR reads and shows each CDR3 protein once, DNA omitted. The table lists several thousand distinct CDR3 sequences. The sample was also linked to a second study, of T cell repertoires in aging, cancer and after chemotherapy.

Sequenced sample: peripheral blood. The receptors here all came from a human donor with chronic lymphocytic leukemia. The donor label of this sample is uncertain.

The CDR3 spells CASTRQGHTEAFF. The genes are TRBV27 and TRBJ1-1; TCRdb reports TRBD1, a call that lacks DNA to check it against. CDR3 length: 13 amino acids. Germline CDR1 and CDR2: MNHEY and SMNVEV (reference sequence).

The chain combines TRBV6-4 with TRBJ2-2; TCRdb picks TRBD1, but there is no DNA to check that call. The CDR3 runs to 14 residues. CDR1 is MRHNA, CDR2 SNTAGT, per germline. The CDR3 loop is CASRPGRNTGELFF.

The chain recombines TRBV10-3 with TRBJ2-7; no DNA is available, so the TRBD2 call from TCRdb remains unchecked. Germline CDR1 reads ENHRY; CDR2 reads SYGVKD. This CDR3 is built from 15 residues. CDR3 residues: CAISGQAAGVMEQYF.

The J gene is TRBJ1-4, the V gene TRBV6-5; TCRdb's assignment of TRBD1 cannot be checked, as there is no DNA. The germline V gene has CDR1 MNHEY and CDR2 SVGAGI. The CDR3 has 14 amino acids. The CDR3 protein is CASSRGTGIEKLFF.

Measured by frequency, this clonotype is medium-sized. The chain uses TRBV19 and TRBJ1-3. The CDR3 contains 14 residues. The germline V gene has CDR1 LNHDA and CDR2 SQIVND (reference sequence). The CDR3 loop reads CASSPHGPGNTIYF.

CDR3 amino acids: CASSYRGQLVNTEAFF. The J gene is TRBJ1-1, the V gene TRBV6-2 or TRBV6-3; there is no DNA to check the TCRdb D call of TRBD1. This CDR3 is 16 amino acids long. CDR1 MNHEY and CDR2 SVGEGT come from the germline V gene.

This chain joins TRBV2 and TRBJ2-7; lacking DNA, the TRBD2 call made by TCRdb goes unchecked. The length of the CDR3 is 17 residues. Germline V gene sequence: CDR1 SNHLY, CDR2 FYNNEI. This CDR3 is CASSEESGGPRSYEQYF.

V usage is TRBV18 and J usage is TRBJ2-7; TCRdb proposes TRBD2, but this gene call is untestable without DNA. There are 16 residues in the CDR3. CDR1 is KGHSH and CDR2 is LQKENI in the germline V gene. The CDR3 spells CASSHLTSGANYEQYF.

This chain links TRBV24-1 with TRBJ2-1; the D call of TRBD1 rests on TCRdb alone, since no DNA is present to check it. Germline V gene sequence: CDR1 KGHDR, CDR2 SFDVKD. The CDR3 consists of 13 residues. CDR3 amino acids: CATSRSGGYEQFF.

CDR3 residues: CASILGRRSYGYTF. The J gene is TRBJ1-2, the V gene TRBV2. In germline, CDR1 is SNHLY, CDR2 FYNNEI. The CDR3 length is 14 residues.

Measured by frequency, this clonotype is medium-sized. The genes are TRBV18 and TRBJ2-4; TCRdb's D call, TRBD1, is unchecked because there is no DNA. The CDR3 totals 15 residues. Germline V lookup: CDR1 KGHSH, CDR2 LQKENI. CDR3 sequence: CASSPWQGLENIQYF.

The V and J genes are TRBV20-1 and TRBJ1-6; TCRdb gives TRBD1 as the D gene, but with no DNA this cannot be confirmed. CDR1 is DFQATT, CDR2 SNEGSKA, per germline (reference sequence). The CDR3 length is 15 residues. CDR3 residues: CSASWGTVYNSPLHF.

The chain joins TRBV5-1 to TRBJ2-1; there is no DNA to check the TCRdb D call of TRBD1. The germline CDR1 and CDR2 sequences are SGHRS and YFSETQ. The CDR3 covers 12 residues. CDR3 in amino acids: CASSGGTAEQFF. Full variable domain (outside the CDR3, taken from reference TRBV5-1 and TRBJ2-1): KAGVTQTPRYLIKTRGQQVTLSCSPISGHRSVSWYQQTPGQGLQFLFEYFSETQRNKGNFPGRFSGRQFSNSRSEMNVSTLELGDSALYLCASSGGTAEQFFGPGTRLTVL.

V usage is TRBV27 and J usage is TRBJ1-1; TCRdb reports TRBD1, a call that lacks DNA to check it against. The V gene's germline CDR1 is MNHEY and CDR2 SMNVEV (reference sequence). CDR3 size: 15 residues. The CDR3 reads CASRSTGKGRTEAFF.

This clonotype is labeled medium-sized based on frequency. V gene TRBV11-3 combines with J gene TRBJ2-3. The germline V gene encodes CDR1 SGHNT and CDR2 YENEEA. The CDR3 spans 14 residues. The CDR3 sequence is CASSLGTRTDTQYF.

The chain is built from TRBV11-3 and TRBJ2-3; with no DNA, the TCRdb D assignment of TRBD1 cannot be verified. Germline lookup yields CDR1 SGHNT and CDR2 YENEEA. The CDR3 sequence is 17 residues long. The CDR3 is CASSLGPTSAITDTQYF. Together with reference TRBV11-3 and TRBJ2-3, the CDR3 gives the full variable domain: EAGVVQSPRYKIIEKKQPVAFWCNPISGHNTLYWYLQNLGQGPELLIRYENEEAVDDSQLPKDRFSAERLKGVDSTLKIQPAELGDSAVYLCASSLGPTSAITDTQYFGPGTRLTVL.

This clonotype registers medium-sized (0.01 to 0.1%) by frequency. The chain links TRBV15 to TRBJ2-5. Germline CDR1 is LNHNV and CDR2 is YYDKDF (reference sequence). The CDR3 is 12 amino acids. CDR3 residues: CATSRVRETQYF. Complete variable domain (other parts from reference TRBV15 and TRBJ2-5): DAMVIQNPRYQVTQFGKPVTLSCSQTLNHNVMYWYQQKSSQAPKLLFHYYDKDFNNEADTPDNFQSRRPNTSFCFLDIRSPGLGDTAMYLCATSRVRETQYFGPGTRLLVL.

This sequence joins TRBV20-1 and TRBJ1-1; as DNA is missing, the TRBD1 call by TCRdb cannot be tested. The CDR3 consists of 13 residues. Germline values: CDR1 DFQATT, CDR2 SNEGSKA (reference sequence). This CDR3 reads CSAQTAPNTEAFF.